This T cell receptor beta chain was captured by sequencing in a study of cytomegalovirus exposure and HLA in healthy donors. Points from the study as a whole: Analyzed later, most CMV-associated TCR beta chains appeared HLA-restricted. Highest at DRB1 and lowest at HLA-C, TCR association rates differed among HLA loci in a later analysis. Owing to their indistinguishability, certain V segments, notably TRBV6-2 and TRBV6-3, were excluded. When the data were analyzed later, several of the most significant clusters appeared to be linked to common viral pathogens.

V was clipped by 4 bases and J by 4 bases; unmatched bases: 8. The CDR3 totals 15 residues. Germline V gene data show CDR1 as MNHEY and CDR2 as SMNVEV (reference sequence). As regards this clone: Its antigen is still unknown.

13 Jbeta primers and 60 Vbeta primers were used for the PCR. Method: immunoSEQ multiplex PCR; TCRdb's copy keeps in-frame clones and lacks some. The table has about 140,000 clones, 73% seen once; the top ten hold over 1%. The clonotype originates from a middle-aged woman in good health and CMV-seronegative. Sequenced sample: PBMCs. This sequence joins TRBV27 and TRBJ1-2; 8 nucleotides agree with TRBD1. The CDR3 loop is CASSSGQGRLYGYTF. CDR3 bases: TGTGCCAGCAGTTCAGGACAGGGAAGGCTCTATGGCTACACCTTC.